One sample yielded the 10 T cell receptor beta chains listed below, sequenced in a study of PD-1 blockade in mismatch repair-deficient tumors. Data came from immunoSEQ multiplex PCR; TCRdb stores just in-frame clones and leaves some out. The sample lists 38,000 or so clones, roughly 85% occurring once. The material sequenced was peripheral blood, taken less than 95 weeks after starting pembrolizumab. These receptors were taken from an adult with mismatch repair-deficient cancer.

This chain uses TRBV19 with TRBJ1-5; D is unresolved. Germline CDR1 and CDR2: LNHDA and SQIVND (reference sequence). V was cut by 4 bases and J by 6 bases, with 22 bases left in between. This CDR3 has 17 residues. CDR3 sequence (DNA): TGTGCCAGTAGTACCGGGAGAGGACGGGGAGAGAGTCAGCCCCAGCATTTT. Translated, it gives CASSTGRGRGESQPQHF.

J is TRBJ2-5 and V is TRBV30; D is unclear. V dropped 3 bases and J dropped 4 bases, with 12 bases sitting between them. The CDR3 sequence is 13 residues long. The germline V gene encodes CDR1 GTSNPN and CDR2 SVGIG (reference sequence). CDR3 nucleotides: TGTGCCTGGAGCTTAAATCTTGGAGAGACCCAGTACTTC. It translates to CAWSLNLGETQYF.

The CDR3 here is CASVSQGGNQPQHF. CDR3 coding DNA: TGCGCCAGCGTCTCACAGGGAGGCAATCAGCCCCAGCATTTT. J is TRBJ1-5 and V is TRBV10-2, with D maybe TRBD1 (6 bases). CDR1 and CDR2 from the germline V gene are WSHSY and SAAADI. Trimming cost V 8 bases and J 2 bases, with 13 bases left between them. The CDR3 runs 14 residues.

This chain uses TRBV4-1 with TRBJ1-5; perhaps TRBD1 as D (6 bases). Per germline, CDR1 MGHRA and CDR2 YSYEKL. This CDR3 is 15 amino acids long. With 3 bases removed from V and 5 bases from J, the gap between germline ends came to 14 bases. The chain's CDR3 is CASSQLQQGHQPQHF. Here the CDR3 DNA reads TGCGCCAGCAGCCAGCTCCAACAGGGACATCAGCCCCAGCATTTT.

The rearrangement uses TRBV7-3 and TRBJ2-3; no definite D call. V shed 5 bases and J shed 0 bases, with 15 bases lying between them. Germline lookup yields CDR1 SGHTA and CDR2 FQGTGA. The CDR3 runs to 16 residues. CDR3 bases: TGTGCCAGCAGCATCAAAGGACGCACTAGCACAGATACGCAGTATTTT. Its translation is CASSIKGRTSTDTQYF. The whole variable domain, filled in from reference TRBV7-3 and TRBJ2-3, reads GAGVSQTPSNKVTEKGKYVELRCDPISGHTALYWYRQSLGQGPEFLIYFQGTGAADDSGLPNDRFFAVRPEGSVSTLKIQRTERGDSAVYLCASSIKGRTSTDTQYFGPGTRLTVL.

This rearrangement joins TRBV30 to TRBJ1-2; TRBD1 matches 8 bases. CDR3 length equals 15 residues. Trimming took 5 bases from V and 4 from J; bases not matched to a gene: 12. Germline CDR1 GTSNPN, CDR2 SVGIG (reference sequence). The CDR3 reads CAWDSTGESGYGYTF. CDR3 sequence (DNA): TGTGCCTGGGACTCGACAGGGGAGAGTGGCTATGGCTACACCTTC.

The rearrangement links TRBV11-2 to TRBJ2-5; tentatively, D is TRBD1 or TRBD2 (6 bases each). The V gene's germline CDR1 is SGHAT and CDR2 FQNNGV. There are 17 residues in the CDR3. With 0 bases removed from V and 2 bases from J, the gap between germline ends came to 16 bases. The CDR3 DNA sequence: TGTGCCAGCAGCTTAGAGGGGATGAGGGGGGAACAAGAGACCCAGTACTTC. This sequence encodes CASSLEGMRGEQETQYF.

The DNA of the CDR3 is TGTGCCAGCAGCTTAGAAGGGGGATCTGGGGCCAACGTCCTGACTTTC. Residues: CASSLEGGSGANVLTF. The rearrangement uses TRBV7-9 and TRBJ2-6, with D possibly being TRBD1 (6 bases). This CDR3 has 16 residues. V lost 1 base and J 1 base, leaving 8 bases between the germline ends. Germline-derived CDR1 and CDR2 are SEHNR and FQNEAQ (reference sequence).

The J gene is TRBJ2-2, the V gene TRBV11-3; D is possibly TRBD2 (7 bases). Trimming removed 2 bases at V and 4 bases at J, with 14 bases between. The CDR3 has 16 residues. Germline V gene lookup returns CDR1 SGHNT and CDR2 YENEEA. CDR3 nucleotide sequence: TGTGCCAGCAGCTTATTGGGGGGGCGCGGCACCGGGGAGCTGTTTTTT. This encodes CASSLLGGRGTGELFF.

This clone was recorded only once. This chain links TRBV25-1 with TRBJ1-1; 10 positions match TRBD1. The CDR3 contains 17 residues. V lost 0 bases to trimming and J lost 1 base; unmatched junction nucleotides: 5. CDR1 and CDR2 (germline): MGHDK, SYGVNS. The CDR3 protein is CASSEYFGTGENTEAFF. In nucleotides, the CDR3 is TGTGCCAGCAGTGAATATTTTGGGACAGGGGAGAACACTGAAGCTTTCTTT. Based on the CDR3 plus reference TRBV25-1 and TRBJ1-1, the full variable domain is EADIYQTPRYLVIGTGKKITLECSQTMGHDKMYWYQQDPGMELHLIHYSYGVNSTEKGDLSSESTVSRIRTEHFPLTLESARPSHTSQYLCASSEYFGTGENTEAFFGQGTRLTVV.